These T cell receptor beta chains were read from a single sample in a study of ipilimumab plus nivolumab after autologous stem cell transplantation. Only in-frame clones appear in the TCRdb table, and some are missing; sequencing was by immunoSEQ multiplex PCR. This table has 2,500 to 4,000 clones, 80% to 85% appearing once. The sequenced sample was PBMCs, obtained in a trial of ipilimumab plus nivolumab as post-transplant consolidation. All receptors derive from a male donor with multiple myeloma. CDR3s include the opening cysteine and the closing phenylalanine or tryptophan. A D gene is named only where the DNA matches it firmly. A row's size may be missing; if present it is once, few, many or a size class.

abundance,j_gene,d_gene,v_gene,CDR3nt,CDR3aa
.,TRBJ1-1,.,TRBV7-3,TGTGCCAGCAGATCTACCGCGGCCAACACTGAAGCTTTCTTT,CASRSTAANTEAFF
few,TRBJ1-2,.,TRBV15,TGTGCCACCAGCAGAGGACAGACTAACTATGGCTACACCTTC,CATSRGQTNYGYTF
.,TRBJ1-4,TRBD1,TRBV19,TGTGCCAGTAGTATGCCGGACAGGGCGAAAAAACTGTTTTTT,CASSMPDRAKKLFF
.,TRBJ1-1,.,TRBV7-2,TGTGCCAGCAGCCACCCGGACAGACAGAACACTGAAGCTTTCTTT,CASSHPDRQNTEAFF
.,TRBJ2-6,.,TRBV7-1,TGTGCCAGCAGCAGGGGCCTCACGAGGACAAATCGGGCCAACGTCCTGACTTTC,CASSRGLTRTNRANVLTF
.,TRBJ1-4,.,TRBV19,TGTGCCAGTAGTATAGATCTGCGGGCTGAAAAACTGTTTTTT,CASSIDLRAEKLFF
.,TRBJ2-1,.,TRBV9,TGTGCCAGCAGCGTAGAAGGGGAATCTAATGAGCAGTTCTTC,CASSVEGESNEQFF
.,TRBJ2-7,TRBD1,TRBV7-6,TGTGCCAGCAGCTGGGACAGCTCCTACGAGCAGTACTTC,CASSWDSSYEQYF
.,TRBJ1-5,.,TRBV9,TGTGCCAGCAGCGGAGGGGGAGACGGACAGCCCCAGCATTTT,CASSGGGDGQPQHF
.,TRBJ2-7,.,TRBV30,TGTGCCTGGAGTGTCAGATTTAATGGACCGCATGGATTC,CAWSVRFNGPHGF
.,TRBJ2-5,.,TRBV5-5,TGTGCCAGCAGCTTGGAGGGCAGGGGAGAGACCCAGTACTTC,CASSLEGRGETQYF
.,TRBJ1-1,TRBD1,TRBV7-3,TGTGCCAGCAGCTTGACGACAGGGCTTACTGAAGCTTTCTTT,CASSLTTGLTEAFF
.,TRBJ2-3,.,TRBV18,TGTGCCAGCTCACCATACTCCTCTGGAGCAGATACGCAGTATTTT,CASSPYSSGADTQYF
.,TRBJ1-4,TRBD1,TRBV7-9,TGTGCCAGCAGCACAGCCGGGACAGGAGAAAAACTGTTTTTT,CASSTAGTGEKLFF
.,TRBJ2-6,.,TRBV5-1,TGCGCCAGCAGCTTGGAAGGGACTGGGGCCAACGTCCTGACTTTC,CASSLEGTGANVLTF
.,TRBJ2-2,.,TRBV27,TGTGCCACTGGAATCCTGACAGTCGCGAACACCGGGGAGCTGTTTTTT,CATGILTVANTGELFF
.,TRBJ1-1,.,TRBV27,TGTGCCAGCAGTTTATTAGGAGGGAAGAACACTGAAGCTTTCTTT,CASSLLGGKNTEAFF
.,TRBJ2-2,.,TRBV5-5,TGTGCCAGCAGCTTGGCCACCCAATTATACACCGGGGAGCTGTTTTTT,CASSLATQLYTGELFF
.,TRBJ1-4,.,TRBV6-5,TGTGCCAGCAGTTGGCTCCCGGAAAGTAGAGAAAAACTGTTTTTT,CASSWLPESREKLFF
.,TRBJ2-5,TRBD2,TRBV7-6,TGTGCCAGCAGCTCTAGCGGGGGGCGGCAGACCCAGTACTTC,CASSSSGGRQTQYF